The entry below gives a single T cell receptor (beta chain) sequence along with its context. This sample stems from a study of blood T cell repertoires in COVID-19. The CDR3 loop spans 13 amino acids. J gave up 9 bases and V 6 bases, and 8 bases lay outside the gene matches. CDR1 and CDR2 from the germline V gene are SGHTA and FQGNSA. In the original processing: Estimated nucleated cell counts came from reference gene primer amplification. Libraries were prepared by immunoSEQ multiplex PCR; TCRdb keeps only in-frame clonotypes and omits some of them. That table furnishes V, J and clone size, whereas the DNA furnished D and trimming. The table lists 220,000 or so clones, 88% of them singletons.

Specimen: PBMCs or T cells enriched from blood (not recorded which). The receptor comes from a woman in her fifties or sixties with acute COVID-19. The chain couples TRBV7-2 to TRBJ2-1, with 7 bases identical to TRBD2. CDR3 nucleotides: TGTGCCAGCAGTCCGAGGACTAGTCTTGAGCAGTTCTTC. Amino acids: CASSPRTSLEQFF.